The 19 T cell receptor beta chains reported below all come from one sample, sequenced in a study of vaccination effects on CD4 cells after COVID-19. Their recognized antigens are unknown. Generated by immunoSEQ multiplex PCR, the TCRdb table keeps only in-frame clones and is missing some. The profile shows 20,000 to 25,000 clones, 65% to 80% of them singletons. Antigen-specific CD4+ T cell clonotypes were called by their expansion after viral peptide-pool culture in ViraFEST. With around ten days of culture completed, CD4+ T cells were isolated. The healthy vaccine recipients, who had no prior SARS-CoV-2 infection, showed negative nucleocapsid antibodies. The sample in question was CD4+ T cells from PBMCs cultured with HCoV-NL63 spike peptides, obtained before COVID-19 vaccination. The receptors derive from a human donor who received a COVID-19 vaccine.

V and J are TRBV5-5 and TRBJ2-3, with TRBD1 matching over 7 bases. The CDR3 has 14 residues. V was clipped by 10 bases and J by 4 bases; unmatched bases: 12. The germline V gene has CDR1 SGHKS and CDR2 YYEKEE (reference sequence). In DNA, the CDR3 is TGTGCCTCCGACCGCAGGGGGATCGCAGATACGCAGTATTTT. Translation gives CASDRRGIADTQYF.

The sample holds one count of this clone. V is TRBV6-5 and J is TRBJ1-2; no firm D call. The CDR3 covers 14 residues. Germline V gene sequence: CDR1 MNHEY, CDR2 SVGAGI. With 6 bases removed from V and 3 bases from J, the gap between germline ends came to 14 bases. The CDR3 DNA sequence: TGTGCCAGCAGCCTAGTCGGCGGTGACTATGGCTACACCTTC. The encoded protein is CASSLVGGDYGYTF.

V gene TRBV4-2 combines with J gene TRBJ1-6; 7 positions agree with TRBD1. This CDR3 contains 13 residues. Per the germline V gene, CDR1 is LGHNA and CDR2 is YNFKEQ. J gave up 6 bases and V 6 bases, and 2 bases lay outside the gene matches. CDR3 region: CASRWDSNSPLHF. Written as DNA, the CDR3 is TGTGCCAGCAGATGGGACAGTAATTCACCCCTCCACTTT.

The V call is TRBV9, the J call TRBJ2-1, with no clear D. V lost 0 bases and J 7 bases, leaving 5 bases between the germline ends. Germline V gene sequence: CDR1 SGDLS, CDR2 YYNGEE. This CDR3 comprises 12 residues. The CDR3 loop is CASSVALNEQFF. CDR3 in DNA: TGTGCCAGCAGCGTAGCTTTAAATGAGCAGTTCTTC.

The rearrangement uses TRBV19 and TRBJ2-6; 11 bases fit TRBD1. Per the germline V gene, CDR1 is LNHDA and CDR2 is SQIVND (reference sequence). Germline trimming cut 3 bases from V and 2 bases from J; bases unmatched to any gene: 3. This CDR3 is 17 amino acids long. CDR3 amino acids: CASSMGQGGTGANVLTF. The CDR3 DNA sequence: TGTGCCAGTAGTATGGGACAGGGGGGGACTGGGGCCAACGTCCTGACTTTC. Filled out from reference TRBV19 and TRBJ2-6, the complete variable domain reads DGGITQSPKYLFRKEGQNVTLSCEQNLNHDAMYWYRQDPGQGLRLIYYSQIVNDFQKGDIAEGYSVSREKKESFPLTVTSAQKNPTAFYLCASSMGQGGTGANVLTFGAGSRLTVL.

CDR3 sequence (DNA): TGTGCCAGTAGTTTCGGGACAGGGGGCTACGAGCAGTACTTC. The encoded protein is CASSFGTGGYEQYF. The chain links TRBV19 to TRBJ2-7; 11 bases are shared with TRBD1. This CDR3 region has 14 residues. Germline loops: CDR1 LNHDA, CDR2 SQIVND (reference sequence). J gave up 3 bases and V 5 bases, and 3 bases lay outside the gene matches.

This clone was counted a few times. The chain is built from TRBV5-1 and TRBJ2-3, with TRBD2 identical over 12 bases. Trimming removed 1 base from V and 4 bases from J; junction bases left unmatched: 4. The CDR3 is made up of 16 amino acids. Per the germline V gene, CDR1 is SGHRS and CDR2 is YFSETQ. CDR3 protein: CASSLPSGRASDTQYF. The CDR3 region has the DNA TGCGCCAGCAGCTTGCCTAGCGGGAGGGCCTCAGATACGCAGTATTTT.

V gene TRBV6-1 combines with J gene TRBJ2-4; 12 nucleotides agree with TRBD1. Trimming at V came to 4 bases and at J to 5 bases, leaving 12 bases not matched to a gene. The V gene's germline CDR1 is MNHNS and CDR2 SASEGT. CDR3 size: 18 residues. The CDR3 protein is CASSVRTPGTGGENIQYF. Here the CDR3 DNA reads TGTGCCAGCAGTGTGAGAACCCCCGGGACAGGGGGCGAAAACATTCAGTACTTC.

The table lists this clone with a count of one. CDR3 sequence reads: CASSATVGTEAFF. In nucleotides, the CDR3 is TGTGCCAGCAGCGCTACGGTCGGCACTGAAGCTTTCTTT. The rearrangement uses TRBV9 and TRBJ1-1, with D unresolved. The CDR3 consists of 13 residues. Germline V CDR1 and CDR2: SGDLS, YYNGEE. The V end lost 3 bases, the J end lost 4 bases, and 10 bases lay between the germline ends.

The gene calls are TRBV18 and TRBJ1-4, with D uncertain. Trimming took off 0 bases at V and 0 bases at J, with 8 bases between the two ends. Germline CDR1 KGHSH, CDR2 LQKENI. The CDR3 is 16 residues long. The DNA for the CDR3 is TGTGCCAGCTCACCACCGAACGTTGCAACTAATGAAAAACTGTTTTTT. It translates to CASSPPNVATNEKLFF.

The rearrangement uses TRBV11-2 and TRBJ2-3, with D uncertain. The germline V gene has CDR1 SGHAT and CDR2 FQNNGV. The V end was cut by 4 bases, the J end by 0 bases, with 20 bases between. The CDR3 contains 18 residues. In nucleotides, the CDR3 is TGTGCCAGCAGCTCAGGATTTCGGTTAAGAACTAGCACAGATACGCAGTATTTT. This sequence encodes CASSSGFRLRTSTDTQYF.

The CDR3 DNA is TGCGCCAGCAGCTTGGATGTCCCCCGGGGCCGGTTAGAGACCCAGTACTTC. It encodes CASSLDVPRGRLETQYF. The rearrangement uses TRBV5-1 and TRBJ2-5; the D call may be TRBD1 or TRBD2 (5 bases each). The CDR3 totals 17 residues. CDR1 and CDR2 (germline): SGHRS, YFSETQ. Trimming took off 0 bases at V and 4 bases at J, with 19 bases between the two ends.

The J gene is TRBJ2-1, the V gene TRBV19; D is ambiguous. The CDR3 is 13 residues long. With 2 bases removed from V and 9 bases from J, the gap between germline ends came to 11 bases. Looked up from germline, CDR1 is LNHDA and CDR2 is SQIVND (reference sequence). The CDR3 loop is CASSIMEGSEQFF. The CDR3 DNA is TGTGCCAGTAGTATAATGGAAGGAAGTGAGCAGTTCTTC. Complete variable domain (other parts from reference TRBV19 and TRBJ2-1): DGGITQSPKYLFRKEGQNVTLSCEQNLNHDAMYWYRQDPGQGLRLIYYSQIVNDFQKGDIAEGYSVSREKKESFPLTVTSAQKNPTAFYLCASSIMEGSEQFFGPGTRLTVL.

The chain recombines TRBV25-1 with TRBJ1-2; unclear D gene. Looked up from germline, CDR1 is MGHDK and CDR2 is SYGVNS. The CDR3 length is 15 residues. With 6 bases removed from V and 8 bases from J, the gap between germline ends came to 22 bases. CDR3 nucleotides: TGTGCCAGCAGCCGGTTCGGCGGAACTAACCTGGGCTACACCTTC. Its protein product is CASSRFGGTNLGYTF.

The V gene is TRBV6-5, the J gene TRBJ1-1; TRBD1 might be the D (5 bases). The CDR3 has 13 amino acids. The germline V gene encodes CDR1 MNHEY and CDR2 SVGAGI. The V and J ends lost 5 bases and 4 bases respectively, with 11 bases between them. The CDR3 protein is CASSKTALTEAFF. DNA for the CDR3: TGTGCCAGCAGTAAGACAGCCCTCACTGAAGCTTTCTTT.

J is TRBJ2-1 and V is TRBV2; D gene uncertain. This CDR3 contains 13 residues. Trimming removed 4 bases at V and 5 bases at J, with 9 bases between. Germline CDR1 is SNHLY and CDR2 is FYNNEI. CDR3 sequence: CASSVESNNEQFF. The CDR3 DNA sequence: TGTGCCAGCAGTGTGGAGAGTAACAATGAGCAGTTCTTC.

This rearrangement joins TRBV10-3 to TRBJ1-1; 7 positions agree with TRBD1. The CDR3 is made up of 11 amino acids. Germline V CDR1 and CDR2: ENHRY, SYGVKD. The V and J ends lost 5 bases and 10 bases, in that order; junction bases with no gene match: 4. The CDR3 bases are TGTGCCATCAGTCAACAGGGGTCAGCTTTCTTT. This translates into CAISQQGSAFF.

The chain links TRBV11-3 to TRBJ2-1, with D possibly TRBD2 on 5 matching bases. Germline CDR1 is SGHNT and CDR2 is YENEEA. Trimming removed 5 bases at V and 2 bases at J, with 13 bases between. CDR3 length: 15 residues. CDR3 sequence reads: CASSERGLPYNEQFF. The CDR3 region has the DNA TGTGCCAGCAGCGAACGGGGTTTGCCCTACAATGAGCAGTTCTTC.

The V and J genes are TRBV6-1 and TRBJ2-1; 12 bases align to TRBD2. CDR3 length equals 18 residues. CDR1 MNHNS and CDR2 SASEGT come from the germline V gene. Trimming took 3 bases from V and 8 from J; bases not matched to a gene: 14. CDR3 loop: CASSDILTSGRLNDEQFF. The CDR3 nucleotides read TGTGCCAGCAGTGACATATTAACTAGCGGGAGGTTGAACGATGAGCAGTTCTTC.